This T cell receptor beta chain was sequenced for a study of blood T cells in healthy people across ages. This clonotype appeared a few times. A sample-barcoded 5' primer and a J-beta primer mix were used in a second PCR of about 7 to 12 cycles. TCRdb called the 5' RACE reads again in MiXCR, with one record for every CDR3 protein. Of fewer than 2 million distinct CDR3 sequences in the sample, about 39% were seen once. This CDR3 has 16 residues. Losses at the gene ends were 0 bases for V and 8 bases for J; bases not matched to a gene: 9. Germline V gene data show CDR1 as LNHNV and CDR2 as YYDKDF (reference sequence).

Input material: blood. V usage is TRBV15 and J usage is TRBJ2-1; 8 nucleotides align to TRBD2. The receptor was derived from a human donor in good health. In nucleotides, the CDR3 is TGTGCCACCAGCAGAGAAATCGAGACTAGCGATTATGAGCAGTTCTTC. Its translation: CATSREIETSDYEQFF.